This TCR beta chain is drawn from a study of blood T cells in healthy people across ages. Study-wide findings and caveats: Roughly linear age-related decline in beta diversity appeared, significant by age approximately 40.

Primed by a sample-barcoded 5' primer and a J-beta primer mix, a second PCR proceeded for 7 to 11 cycles. TCRdb recomputed calls from the 5' RACE reads with MiXCR, one row per CDR3 protein. The data contain 750,000 to 850,000 distinct CDR3 sequences, around a quarter of them singletons. CDR3 length: 16 amino acids. The junction had 7 bases not matched to a gene; V was cut back by 4 bases and J by 1 base. Germline V gene lookup returns CDR1 MGHRA and CDR2 YSYEKL. As concerns this clonotype: Its antigen remains unknown.

This sample was shared with a second study, whose subject was T cells of mothers and their children.

The chain joins TRBV4-1 to TRBJ2-5; TRBD1 matches at 9 bases. This clonotype was obtained from a boy younger than 18 in good health. The sample was blood. The CDR3 bases are TGCGCCAGCAGCCGGGGACAGGGAGGTGGCCAAGAGACCCAGTACTTC. Translating gives CASSRGQGGGQETQYF.